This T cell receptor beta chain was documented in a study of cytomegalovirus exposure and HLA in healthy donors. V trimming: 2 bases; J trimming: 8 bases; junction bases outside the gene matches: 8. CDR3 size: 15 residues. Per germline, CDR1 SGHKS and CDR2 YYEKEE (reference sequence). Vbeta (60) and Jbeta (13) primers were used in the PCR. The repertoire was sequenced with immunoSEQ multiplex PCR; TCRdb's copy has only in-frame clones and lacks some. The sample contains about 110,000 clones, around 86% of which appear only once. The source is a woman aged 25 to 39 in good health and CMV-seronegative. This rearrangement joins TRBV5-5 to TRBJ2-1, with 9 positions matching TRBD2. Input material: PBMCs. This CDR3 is CASSLGLAGVYEQFF. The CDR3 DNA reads TGTGCCAGCAGCTTAGGATTAGCGGGAGTATATGAGCAGTTCTTC. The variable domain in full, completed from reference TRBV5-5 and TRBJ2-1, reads DAGVTQSPTHLIKTRGQQVTLRCSPISGHKSVSWYQQVLGQGPQFIFQYYEKEERGRGNFPDRFSARQFPNYSSELNVNALLLGDSALYLCASSLGLAGVYEQFFGPGTRLTVL.